The present T cell receptor (beta chain) was sequenced within a study of blood T cells in healthy people across ages. Overall study: Template switching retrieved approximately one barcoded beta molecule for each two T cells. Study results and caveats: Without sorted subsets, naive and antigen-experienced compartments could not be conclusively compared.

For every donor, a draw yielded around 9.4 milliliters of peripheral blood. About this clonotype itself: Its target is not known.

The V end was cut by 3 bases, the J end by 5 bases, with 8 bases between. The length of the CDR3 is 12 residues. The second PCR ran about 6 to 12 cycles with a sample-barcoded 5' primer and J-beta primers. TCRdb itself ran the 5' RACE reads through MiXCR, one entry per CDR3 protein. The table shows over 1,300,000 distinct CDR3 sequences, with roughly 64% occurring only once. The TCR comes from a man younger than 35 in good health. Sequenced: blood. The chain carries TRBV12-3 or TRBV12-4 and TRBJ2-7; no clear D gene. CDR3 sequence reads: CASSFGIHEQYF. The CDR3 DNA follows: TGTGCCAGCAGTTTTGGGATCCACGAGCAGTACTTC.